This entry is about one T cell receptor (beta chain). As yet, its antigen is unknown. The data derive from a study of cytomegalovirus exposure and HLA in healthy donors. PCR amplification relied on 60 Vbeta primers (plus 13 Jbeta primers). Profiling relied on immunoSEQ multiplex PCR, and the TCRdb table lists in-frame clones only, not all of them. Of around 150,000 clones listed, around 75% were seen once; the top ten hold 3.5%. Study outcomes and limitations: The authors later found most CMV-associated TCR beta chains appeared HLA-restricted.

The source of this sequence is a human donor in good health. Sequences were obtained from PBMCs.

CDR3 residues: CSVTPYTSGRPRTDTQYF. The CDR3 DNA reads TGCAGCGTTACCCCCTATACTAGCGGGAGGCCCCGCACAGATACGCAGTATTTT. The chain is built from TRBV29-1 and TRBJ2-3; 12 bases line up with TRBD2. V lost 5 bases, J lost 1 base, and 13 bases stayed unmatched. Germline V gene sequence: CDR1 SQVTM, CDR2 ANQGSEA. The CDR3 totals 18 residues.